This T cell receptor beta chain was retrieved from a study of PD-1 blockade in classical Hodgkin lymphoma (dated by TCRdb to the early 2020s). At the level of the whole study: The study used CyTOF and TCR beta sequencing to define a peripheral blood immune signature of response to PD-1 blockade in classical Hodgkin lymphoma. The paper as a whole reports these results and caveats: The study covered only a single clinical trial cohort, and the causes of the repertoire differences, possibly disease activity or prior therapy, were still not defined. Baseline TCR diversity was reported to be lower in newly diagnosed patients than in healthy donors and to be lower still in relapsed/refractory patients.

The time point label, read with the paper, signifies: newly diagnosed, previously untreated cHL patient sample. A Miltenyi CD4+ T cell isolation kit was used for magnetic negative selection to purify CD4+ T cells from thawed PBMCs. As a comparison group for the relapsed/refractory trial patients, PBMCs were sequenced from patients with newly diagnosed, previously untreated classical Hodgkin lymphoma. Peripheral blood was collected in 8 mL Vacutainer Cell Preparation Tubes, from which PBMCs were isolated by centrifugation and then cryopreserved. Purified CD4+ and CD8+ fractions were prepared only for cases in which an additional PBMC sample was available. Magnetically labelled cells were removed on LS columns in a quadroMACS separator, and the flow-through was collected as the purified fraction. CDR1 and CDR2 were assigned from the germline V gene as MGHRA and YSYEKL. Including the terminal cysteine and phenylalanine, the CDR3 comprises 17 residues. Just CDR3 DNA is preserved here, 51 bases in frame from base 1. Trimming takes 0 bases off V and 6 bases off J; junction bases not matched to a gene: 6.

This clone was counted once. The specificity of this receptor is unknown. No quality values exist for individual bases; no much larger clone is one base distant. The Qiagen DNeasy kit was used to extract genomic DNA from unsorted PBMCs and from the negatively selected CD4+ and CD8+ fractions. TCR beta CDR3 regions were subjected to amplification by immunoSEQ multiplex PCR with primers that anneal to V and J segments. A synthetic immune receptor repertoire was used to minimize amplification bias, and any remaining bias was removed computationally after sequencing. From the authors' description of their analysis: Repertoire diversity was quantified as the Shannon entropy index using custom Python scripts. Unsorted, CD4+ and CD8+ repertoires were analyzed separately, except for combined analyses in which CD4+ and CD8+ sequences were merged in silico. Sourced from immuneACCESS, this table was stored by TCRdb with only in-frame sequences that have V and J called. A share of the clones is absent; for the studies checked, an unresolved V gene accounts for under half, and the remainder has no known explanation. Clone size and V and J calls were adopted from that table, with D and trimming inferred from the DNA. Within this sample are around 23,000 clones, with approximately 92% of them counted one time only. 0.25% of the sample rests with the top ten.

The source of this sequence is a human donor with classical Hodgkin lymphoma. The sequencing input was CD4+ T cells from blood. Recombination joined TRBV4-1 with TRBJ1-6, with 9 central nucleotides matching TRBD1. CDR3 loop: CASSQEGRTGVNSPLHF. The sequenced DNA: TGCGCCAGCAGCCAAGAGGGGAGGACAGGGGTTAATTCACCCCTCCACTTT.